Presented here are 27 T cell receptor beta chains from one specimen sequenced in a study of cytomegalovirus exposure and HLA in healthy donors. Researchers ran the PCR with 60 Vbeta and 13 Jbeta primers. The method was immunoSEQ multiplex PCR; TCRdb's version includes in-frame clones alone and lacks a portion of them. In the table there are over 150,000 clones, roughly 84% of which are singletons. Sequenced material: PBMCs. Receptor source: a boy younger than 10 in good health and CMV-seronegative.

The chain has TRBV27 and TRBJ2-5; a weak D match, TRBD2 (6 bases). Between the trimmed V and J ends, which lost 4 bases and 3 bases, there was a span of 15 bases. Germline CDR1 is MNHEY and CDR2 is SMNVEV (reference sequence). The CDR3 has 15 residues. This chain's CDR3 is CASSSPVGGKETQYF. As DNA, the CDR3 is TGTGCCAGCAGTTCCCCGGTGGGAGGAAAAGAGACCCAGTACTTC.

In its sample, this clone was seen once. V is TRBV5-4 and J is TRBJ2-3; D gene ambiguous. In germline, CDR1 is SGHNT, CDR2 YYREEE (reference sequence). CDR3 length: 15 amino acids. Trimming took 0 bases from V and 1 from J, leaving 9 bases between them. The CDR3, as DNA: TGTGCCAGCAGCTTGGAAATAGCCCGCACAGATACGCAGTATTTT. Protein product: CASSLEIARTDTQYF.

V and J are TRBV5-1 and TRBJ1-1; 7 bases align to TRBD1. With 4 bases clipped from V and 4 bases from J, the junction kept 7 bases outside the gene matches. The CDR3 consists of 14 residues. Germline CDR1 is SGHRS and CDR2 is YFSETQ. The CDR3, as DNA: TGCGCCAGCAGCCGGACAGGAGGGAGCACTGAAGCTTTCTTT. Amino acid sequence: CASSRTGGSTEAFF.

V gene TRBV29-1 combines with J gene TRBJ2-7; 12 bases are shared with TRBD1. The CDR3 is made up of 15 amino acids. With V trimmed by 0 bases and J by 4 bases, 4 bases remained unmatched. In germline, CDR1 is SQVTM, CDR2 ANQGSEA. CDR3 amino acids: CSVEEGTGGGYEQYF. The CDR3 DNA follows: TGCAGCGTTGAAGAAGGGACAGGGGGCGGATACGAGCAGTACTTC.

This clone has just a few counts. DNA for the CDR3: TGTGCCAGCAGTATCGGGACAGTCTCCTACGAGCAGTACTTC. Amino acid sequence: CASSIGTVSYEQYF. This sequence joins TRBV6-5 and TRBJ2-5; 7 bases fit TRBD1. The tail of the sequence fits TRBJ2-7 better, so the J call may be wrong. CDR3 length: 14 amino acids. Germline V lookup: CDR1 MNHEY, CDR2 SVGAGI.

The chain couples TRBV5-4 to TRBJ2-7, with a tentative D call TRBD1 (6 bases). In germline, CDR1 is SGHNT, CDR2 YYREEE (reference sequence). CDR3 size: 16 residues. Trimming stripped 1 base from V and 2 bases from J, with 16 bases between. The chain's CDR3 is CASSLLRGAPTYEQYF. The CDR3 DNA reads TGTGCCAGCAGCTTGCTCAGGGGCGCGCCCACCTACGAGCAGTACTTC. The whole variable domain, filled in from reference TRBV5-4 and TRBJ2-7, reads ETGVTQSPTHLIKTRGQQVTLRCSSQSGHNTVSWYQQALGQGPQFIFQYYREEENGRGNFPPRFSGLQFPNYSSELNVNALELDDSALYLCASSLLRGAPTYEQYFGPGTRLTVT.

The chain carries TRBV19 and TRBJ2-5; D possibly corresponds to TRBD1 (5 bases). The CDR3 sequence is 17 residues long. Looked up from germline, CDR1 is LNHDA and CDR2 is SQIVND (reference sequence). Trimming took off 5 bases at V and 1 base at J, with 20 bases between the two ends. The DNA of the CDR3 is TGTGCCAGTAGTCCCTTGGGGCCAGGAAGGGTCCAAGAGACCCAGTACTTC. Protein sequence: CASSPLGPGRVQETQYF.

The gene calls are TRBV7-9 and TRBJ2-3; 11 bases are shared with TRBD1. Looked up from germline, CDR1 is SEHNR and CDR2 is FQNEAQ (reference sequence). CDR3 length equals 15 residues. The ends lost 4 bases at V and 2 bases at J; junction bases unmatched: 2. CDR3 in amino acids: CASSYGQGATDTQYF. CDR3 nucleotides: TGTGCCAGCAGCTATGGACAGGGGGCCACAGATACGCAGTATTTT.

A remark on this clone: At one boundary the junction diverges from the germline segment, which might be a read error. The rearrangement uses TRBV7-9 and TRBJ2-7; D gene ambiguous. Germline V CDR1 and CDR2: SEHNR, FQNEAQ (reference sequence). This CDR3 spans 11 amino acids. The CDR3 region is CPSSHSYEQYF. Here the CDR3 DNA reads TGTCCCAGCAGCCACTCCTACGAGCAGTACTTC.

The chain employs TRBV10-1 and TRBJ2-7; 12 bases align to TRBD2. The CDR3 sequence is 15 residues long. V shed 2 bases and J 5 bases; nucleotides not matched to a gene: 4. CDR1 and CDR2 (germline): WNHNN, SYGVQD (reference sequence). The CDR3 protein is CASSETSGRHDEQYF. The CDR3 DNA sequence: TGCGCCAGCAGTGAGACTAGCGGGAGGCATGACGAGCAGTACTTC.

The chain is built from TRBV27 and TRBJ2-7; TRBD2 is a possible D gene (6 bases). Germline CDR1 reads MNHEY; CDR2 reads SMNVEV (reference sequence). Trimming took off 0 bases at V and 2 bases at J, with 14 bases between the two ends. The CDR3 spans 16 residues. This CDR3 is CASSLSGGRSAYEQYF. In DNA, the CDR3 is TGTGCCAGCAGTTTATCTGGAGGGCGGTCCGCCTACGAGCAGTACTTC.

The V gene is TRBV6-1, the J gene TRBJ2-5, with TRBD2 matching over 12 bases. The CDR3 is 14 amino acids. Germline CDR1 is MNHNS and CDR2 is SASEGT. V was clipped by 8 bases and J by 5 bases; unmatched bases: 6. In DNA form, the CDR3 reads TGTGCCAGCCGACTAGCGGGAGCGTGGGAGACCCAGTACTTC. Translation: CASRLAGAWETQYF.

This chain links TRBV19 with TRBJ1-4; weak D call: TRBD1 (5 bases). Trimming shortened V by 3 bases and J by 4 bases, and 9 bases separated the two germline ends. CDR1 LNHDA and CDR2 SQIVND come from the germline V gene (reference sequence). This CDR3 contains 14 residues. CDR3 protein: CASSIQGYNEKLFF. CDR3 nucleotides: TGTGCCAGTAGTATCCAGGGATATAATGAAAAACTGTTTTTT.

This clone was detected only once. This chain connects TRBV27 to TRBJ1-5, with unresolved D. Trimming shortened V by 3 bases and J by 3 bases, and 6 bases separated the two germline ends. Germline loops: CDR1 MNHEY, CDR2 SMNVEV (reference sequence). The CDR3 extends over 13 amino acids. The CDR3 sequence is CASSFQNNQPQHF. The CDR3 DNA is TGTGCCAGCAGTTTTCAAAACAATCAGCCCCAGCATTTT.

CDR3 sequence (DNA): TGTGCCAGCAATCGGGAGCTAGACAATGAGCAGTTCTTC. Residues: CASNRELDNEQFF. The V and J genes are TRBV2 and TRBJ2-1, with D possibly TRBD2 on 6 matching bases. CDR3 size: 13 residues. The V gene lost 7 bases and the J gene lost 5 bases, with 12 bases spanning the gap. Germline CDR1 reads SNHLY; CDR2 reads FYNNEI.

This chain joins TRBV19 and TRBJ1-1; D gene uncertain. The V end was cut by 3 bases, the J end by 0 bases, with 20 bases between. Germline assignment: CDR1 LNHDA and CDR2 SQIVND (reference sequence). The CDR3 runs to 18 residues. CDR3 sequence: CASSIEGGTPLMNTEAFF. CDR3 nucleotide sequence: TGTGCCAGTAGTATTGAGGGCGGTACACCTCTTATGAACACTGAAGCTTTCTTT.

J is TRBJ2-1 and V is TRBV19, with 14 bases matching TRBD2. V shed 2 bases and J 9 bases; nucleotides not matched to a gene: 12. The CDR3 totals 18 residues. The germline V gene encodes CDR1 LNHDA and CDR2 SQIVND (reference sequence). The CDR3 spells CASSIMGSGLAGAGEQFF. In DNA, the CDR3 is TGTGCCAGTAGTATAATGGGATCGGGACTAGCGGGAGCGGGTGAGCAGTTCTTC.

The genes are TRBV5-1 and TRBJ2-7, with 9 bases fitting TRBD1. CDR1 is SGHRS, CDR2 YFSETQ, per germline. J lost 6 bases, V lost 3 bases, and 7 bases had no gene match. CDR3 length: 14 residues. CDR3 nucleotide sequence: TGCGCCAGCAGCTGGGGGACAGGGTCGGCCGAGCAGTACTTC. This codes for CASSWGTGSAEQYF.

DNA for the CDR3: TGTGCCAGCACCGATTTGACAGGGCCGAACACTGAAGCTTTCTTT. Protein sequence: CASTDLTGPNTEAFF. The chain is built from TRBV28 and TRBJ1-1; 7 bases map to TRBD1. The CDR3 is 15 residues long. Per the germline V gene, CDR1 is MDHEN and CDR2 is SYDVKM. The ends lost 7 bases at V and 1 base at J; junction bases unmatched: 9.

This clone has more than one count but fewer than ten. This sequence joins TRBV6-1 and TRBJ2-6, with 10 bases identical to TRBD1. The CDR3 spans 19 residues. Germline V lookup: CDR1 MNHNS, CDR2 SASEGT. The J segment lost 4 bases and the V segment lost 3 bases, leaving 12 bases of the junction unmatched. CDR3 sequence reads: CASSDWDRGWLGGANVLTF. CDR3 bases: TGTGCCAGCAGTGACTGGGACAGGGGCTGGCTGGGCGGGGCCAACGTCCTGACTTTC.

The V and J genes are TRBV19 and TRBJ1-1; D gene ambiguous. The ends were cut back, 2 bases at V and 3 bases at J, with 7 bases in the middle. Germline CDR1 LNHDA, CDR2 SQIVND (reference sequence). The CDR3 loop spans 13 amino acids. The CDR3 DNA sequence: TGTGCCAGTAGTATATCCGGGGACACTGAAGCTTTCTTT. It yields the protein CASSISGDTEAFF.

The rearrangement joins TRBV6-1 to TRBJ2-1, with D possibly TRBD1 on 5 matching bases. Germline lookup yields CDR1 MNHNS and CDR2 SASEGT. V was cut by 8 bases and J by 1 base, with 9 bases left in between. This CDR3 has 13 residues. The CDR3 DNA is TGTGCCAGCCTCGACAGATCCTACAATGAGCAGTTCTTC. Its translation is CASLDRSYNEQFF.

The chain couples TRBV10-3 to TRBJ1-3; D is ambiguous. Germline CDR1 and CDR2: ENHRY and SYGVKD. V lost 8 bases and J 0 bases, leaving 11 bases between the germline ends. The CDR3 has 14 amino acids. CDR3 DNA: TGTGCCATCGCCCCACGCGACTCTGGAAACACCATATATTTT. Its protein is CAIAPRDSGNTIYF.

The CDR3 nucleotides are TGCGCCAGCAGAGACAGATCCTACAATGAGCAGTTCTTC. This gives the protein CASRDRSYNEQFF. The J gene is TRBJ2-1, the V gene TRBV5-1; the D gene is possibly TRBD1 (5 bases). Germline CDR1 SGHRS, CDR2 YFSETQ. Between the trimmed V and J ends, which lost 5 bases and 1 base, there was a span of 7 bases. The CDR3 totals 13 residues. The variable domain in full, completed from reference TRBV5-1 and TRBJ2-1, reads KAGVTQTPRYLIKTRGQQVTLSCSPISGHRSVSWYQQTPGQGLQFLFEYFSETQRNKGNFPGRFSGRQFSNSRSEMNVSTLELGDSALYLCASRDRSYNEQFFGPGTRLTVL.

In nucleotides, the CDR3 is TGTGCCAGCAGTTTTTTGACAGGAGTTTATCACCCTCACAATGAGCAGTTCTTC. Encoded protein: CASSFLTGVYHPHNEQFF. The genes are TRBV28 and TRBJ2-1, with D possibly being TRBD1 (6 bases). Germline V gene sequence: CDR1 MDHEN, CDR2 SYDVKM. Deletions cut 3 bases from V and 5 bases from J, with 23 bases between. The CDR3 runs to 18 residues.

The rearrangement links TRBV28 to TRBJ1-1, with D possibly matching TRBD1 (5 bases). Germline lookup yields CDR1 MDHEN and CDR2 SYDVKM. The CDR3 extends over 14 amino acids. V lost 9 bases to trimming and J lost 2 bases, with 16 bases between them. CDR3 amino acids: CASRPGTVNTEAFF. The DNA for the CDR3 is TGTGCCAGTAGACCCGGGACTGTTAACACTGAAGCTTTCTTT.

Concerning this clone: This CDR3 is also generated by other DNA sequences in the sample. The gene calls are TRBV18 and TRBJ1-1, with TRBD1 matching 10 bases. The CDR3 sequence is 14 residues long. CDR1 is KGHSH and CDR2 is LQKENI in the germline V gene. After removal of 3 bases from V and 3 bases from J, the junction contained 1 base not matched to a gene. CDR3: CASSPGTGDTEAFF. The CDR3 DNA sequence: TGTGCCAGCTCACCCGGGACAGGGGACACTGAAGCTTTCTTT.